What follows are 9 T cell receptor beta chains derived from one specimen sequenced in a study of shared clonotypes between healthy human individuals. Sequencing used immunoSEQ multiplex PCR; TCRdb keeps in-frame clones, though not all of them. The table lists around 700,000 clones, around four fifths of them singletons. Sequencing was carried out using memory CD4+ T cells sorted from blood. Subset of the sample: CD45RA-negative fraction. These TCRs come from a young woman in good health.

Only a few counts were recorded for this clone. The rearrangement links TRBV27 to TRBJ2-7, with D uncertain. The CDR3 spans 14 residues. Germline loops: CDR1 MNHEY, CDR2 SMNVEV (reference sequence). V lost 2 bases to trimming and J lost 5 bases, with 13 bases between them. The CDR3 spells CASSLRQVSHEQYF. The CDR3 DNA reads TGTGCCAGCAGTTTACGGCAGGTGAGCCACGAGCAGTACTTC.

The chain links TRBV5-4 to TRBJ2-5; possibly TRBD1 for D (5 bases). V lost 3 bases to trimming and J lost 1 base, with 10 bases between them. Germline V gene data show CDR1 as SGHNT and CDR2 as YYREEE (reference sequence). This CDR3 has 14 residues. Written as DNA, the CDR3 is TGTGCCAGCAGCTGGGGCGGCGCCCAAGAGACCCAGTACTTC. Its protein product is CASSWGGAQETQYF.

A remark on this clone: In the same sample, other DNA sequences code for this CDR3. The V gene is TRBV20-1, the J gene TRBJ2-7; no definite D call. The germline V gene encodes CDR1 DFQATT and CDR2 SNEGSKA (reference sequence). V lost 6 bases, J lost 3 bases, and 9 bases lay in between. CDR3 length equals 11 residues. The CDR3, as DNA: TGCAGTGCGGGGAAAAACTACGAGCAGTACTTC. It translates to CSAGKNYEQYF.

This clone was seen only once. V is TRBV14 and J is TRBJ1-1; D is uncertain. Deletions cut 3 bases from V and 4 bases from J, with 12 bases between. Looked up from germline, CDR1 is SGHDN and CDR2 is FVKESK. The CDR3 is made up of 14 amino acids. As DNA, the CDR3 is TGTGCCAGCAGCCAGCAGGCGGTCGGCACTGAAGCTTTCTTT. It codes for CASSQQAVGTEAFF.

To note about this clone: Other nucleotide sequences in the sample specify the same CDR3. The V call is TRBV7-9, the J call TRBJ1-2, with 7 bases fitting TRBD1. V trimming: 6 bases; J trimming: 8 bases; junction bases outside the gene matches: 6. CDR1 is SEHNR and CDR2 is FQNEAQ in the germline V gene (reference sequence). This CDR3 has 12 amino acids. The CDR3 protein is CASSLDRRGYTF. DNA of the CDR3: TGTGCCAGCAGTTTGGACAGGAGGGGCTACACCTTC.

This clone occurred a few times. The chain employs TRBV7-2 and TRBJ2-1; D remains unclear. Per the germline V gene, CDR1 is SGHTA and CDR2 is FQGNSA. V was trimmed by 7 bases and J by 11 bases, leaving 18 bases between them. The CDR3 covers 13 residues. CDR3 loop: CASTSPPSAQQFF. In nucleotides, the CDR3 is TGTGCCAGCACCTCCCCCCCCTCTGCGCAGCAGTTCTTC.

Of note for this clone: This CDR3 is also generated by other DNA sequences in the sample. The gene calls are TRBV18 and TRBJ1-2, with unresolved D. In germline, CDR1 is KGHSH, CDR2 LQKENI. Deletions cut 6 bases from V and 0 bases from J, with 8 bases between. This CDR3 is 13 amino acids long. The CDR3 region is CASSPGANYGYTF. The CDR3, as DNA: TGTGCCAGCTCCCCCGGAGCTAACTATGGCTACACCTTC.

This chain connects TRBV25-1 to TRBJ2-2; no clear D gene. Germline assignment: CDR1 MGHDK and CDR2 SYGVNS. CDR3 length: 18 amino acids. V lost 1 base, J lost 3 bases, and 18 bases lay in between. CDR3 protein: CASSESTRGTKDTGELFF. In DNA form, the CDR3 reads TGTGCCAGCAGTGAATCGACGCGCGGCACTAAGGACACCGGGGAGCTGTTTTTT.

The chain is built from TRBV6-6 and TRBJ2-1; 12 bases map to TRBD2. The length of the CDR3 is 14 residues. Germline V gene sequence: CDR1 MNHNY, CDR2 SVGAGI (reference sequence). V lost 8 bases to trimming and J lost 8 bases; unmatched junction nucleotides: 7. This CDR3 is CASSASGRAHEQFF. CDR3 bases: TGTGCCAGCTCCGCTAGCGGGAGGGCCCATGAGCAGTTCTTC.